Listed below are T cell receptor beta chains from one sample, sequenced in a study of beta chain features in type 1 diabetes. Only in-frame clones appear in the TCRdb table, and some are missing; sequencing was by immunoSEQ multiplex PCR. The sample yields about 340,000 clones, roughly 9% seen once. The specimen sequenced was central memory CD4+ T cells from blood. Receptors were obtained from a man between 25 and 39 years old with type 1 diabetes. CDR3s include the opening cysteine and the closing phenylalanine or tryptophan. A D gene is named only where the DNA matches it firmly. Rows give clone size only sometimes, using once, few, many, or a class for an expanded clone.

D gene,clone size,V gene,CDR3 protein
NA,few,TRBV12-1,CASSQSGTPIF
TRBD2,NA,TRBV27,CASSSGGALAKNIQYF
TRBD2,few,TRBV7-9,CASSPGRVGQFF
TRBD1,few,TRBV7-2,CASSRGRTGTTAYEQYF
NA,NA,TRBV10-3,CAIGPGDYGYTF
TRBD1,NA,TRBV5-1,CASSLTGGQLPQHF
NA,NA,TRBV2,CASSERWGGAETQYF
TRBD1,NA,TRBV28,CASSFLHIGQGAGEQYF
TRBD1,NA,TRBV6-6,CASRDGTGSEKLFF
NA,NA,TRBV5-1,CASSLAAHTGELFF
NA,few,TRBV27,CASSSRFLARSSSTDTQYF
NA,few,TRBV6-5,CASSRRLHSTDTQYF
NA,NA,TRBV11-2,CASSSVWRSDQETQYF
TRBD1,few,TRBV11-2,CASSSQTGPSYEQYF
TRBD2,NA,TRBV10-3,CAISESTSGAWEQYF
NA,NA,TRBV30,CAWSRGLGTQYF
NA,NA,TRBV28,CASSLWGRTEAFF
NA,many,TRBV18,CASSPWTDSNYGYTF